This T cell receptor beta chain was obtained from a study of cytomegalovirus exposure and HLA in healthy donors. The CDR3 loop spans 16 amino acids. Germline CDR1 and CDR2: SGHTA and FQGNSA. The V gene end was trimmed by 1 base and the J gene end by 0 bases; junction bases not matched to a gene: 4. Both 60 Vbeta primers and 13 Jbeta primers went into the PCR. Generated by immunoSEQ multiplex PCR, the TCRdb table keeps only in-frame clones and is missing some. The data contain roughly 140,000 clones, around 85% of them seen just once; the ten biggest clones take up around 4.1%. A note on this clone: Its antigen is currently unknown.

Findings and limits, study-wide: When a later analysis was performed, an Asian-associated ancestry cluster reportedly had fewer N-insertions than the approximately 690-donor mean.

The genes are TRBV7-2 and TRBJ1-1; the match to TRBD1 covers 8 bases. Sequencing was carried out using PBMCs. The receptor was isolated from a man in his forties in good health and CMV-seropositive. The CDR3 loop reads CASSLDRGVMNTEAFF. The CDR3 nucleotides are TGTGCCAGCAGCTTAGACAGGGGGGTGATGAACACTGAAGCTTTCTTT.